This TCR beta chain appears in the sequencing data of a study of blood T cell repertoires in COVID-19. Whole-study context: COVID-19 samples from acute and convalescent phases originated in the United States, Italy and Spain. Sample material is recorded as cDNA or gDNA derived from T cells, B-cell-depleted T cells, or PBMCs.

Assay: immunoSEQ multiplex PCR; the TCRdb copy retains only in-frame clones and omits some. The sample holds 110,000 to 150,000 clones, about 90% seen once. Germline-derived CDR1 and CDR2 are SGHDT and YYEEEE. CDR3 length: 15 amino acids. J gave up 0 bases and V 6 bases, and 5 bases lay outside the gene matches. The chain recombines TRBV5-6 with TRBJ2-1; 8 bases align to TRBD2. Sequenced input: peripheral blood. This TCR was recovered from a woman in her sixties or seventies with acute or convalescent COVID-19. In DNA, the CDR3 is TGTGCCAGCAACGCGGGGGGTGACTCCTACAATGAGCAGTTCTTC. Amino acid sequence: CASNAGGDSYNEQFF.